This T cell receptor beta chain was sequenced for a study of OX40 agonist ivuxolimab in advanced cancers. The wider study: With a range of roughly 20 to 90, age averaged approximately 60 years, and about 80% were male. General study points: Partial responders at 0.1-3.0 mg/kg showed near-lowest clonal expansion.

Using immunoSEQ multiplex PCR, the repertoire was profiled, and TCRdb retains in-frame clones only, with some absent. The sample records tens of thousands of clones, 87% being singletons. As for this clone: The antigen remains undetermined.

CDR1 MDHEN and CDR2 SYDVKM come from the germline V gene. This CDR3 has 12 residues. The V end was cut by 10 bases, the J end by 1 base, with 11 bases between. This rearrangement joins TRBV28 to TRBJ2-7; D may match TRBD1 or TRBD2 (7 bases each). The sequences come from CD4+ or CD8+ T cells sorted from blood, collected in a trial of the OX40 agonist ivuxolimab. The receptor's source is an adult with an advanced solid tumor such as melanoma, head and neck, liver or kidney cancer. The CDR3 protein is CATRGGSYEQYF. CDR3 bases: TGTGCCACCAGGGGGGGATCCTACGAGCAGTACTTC.